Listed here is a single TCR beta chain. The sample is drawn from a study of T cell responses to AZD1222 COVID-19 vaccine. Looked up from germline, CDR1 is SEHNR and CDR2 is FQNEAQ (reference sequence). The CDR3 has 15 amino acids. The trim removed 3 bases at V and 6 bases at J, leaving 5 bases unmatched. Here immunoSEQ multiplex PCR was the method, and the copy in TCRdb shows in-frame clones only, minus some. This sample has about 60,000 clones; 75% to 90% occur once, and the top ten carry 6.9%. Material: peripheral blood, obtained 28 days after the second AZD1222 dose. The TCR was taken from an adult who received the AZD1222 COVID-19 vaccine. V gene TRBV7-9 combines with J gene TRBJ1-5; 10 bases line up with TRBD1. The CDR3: CASSFGTGDSQPQHF. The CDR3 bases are TGTGCCAGCAGCTTCGGGACAGGGGACAGTCAGCCCCAGCATTTT.